These T cell receptor beta chains were read from a single sample in a study of T cells in Graves' hyperthyroidism and ophthalmopathy. TCRdb reprocessed the multiplex PCR reads via MiXCR and lists one record per CDR3 protein. Of roughly 840,000 distinct CDR3 sequences in the sample, more than 30% were seen once. The sequencing input was blood. Source of these receptors: a man younger than 35 with Graves' hyperthyroidism. The CDR3 runs from the conserved cysteine through the conserved F or W. The order of the fields is J gene, V gene, D gene, clone size, CDR3 DNA, CDR3 protein. The D gene is left open where the match is weak. Size is omitted from some rows. Given values are once, few, many or a class for expanded clones.

j_call: TRBJ1-1
v_call: TRBV7-2
d_call: NA
clone_size: NA
cdr3_nt: TGTGCCAGCTCACCGCCTCAGGGCTCTGGCCGGGGCACTGAAGCTTTCTTT
cdr3_aa: CASSPPQGSGRGTEAFF

j_call: TRBJ2-5
v_call: TRBV9
d_call: NA
clone_size: few
cdr3_nt: TGTGCCAGCAGCGTTCAGGGGAATACGCGGGAGACCCAGTACTTC
cdr3_aa: CASSVQGNTRETQYF

j_call: TRBJ2-2
v_call: TRBV11-1
d_call: TRBD2
clone_size: few
cdr3_nt: TGTGCCAGCAGCTATCTAGCGGGAGGAGGCACCGGGGAGCTGTTTTTT
cdr3_aa: CASSYLAGGGTGELFF

j_call: TRBJ2-2
v_call: TRBV11-1
d_call: TRBD1
clone_size: NA
cdr3_nt: TGTGCCAGCAGCTTAGCCGGGACAGGCAACACCGGGGAGCTGTTTTTT
cdr3_aa: CASSLAGTGNTGELFF

j_call: TRBJ2-5
v_call: TRBV15
d_call: NA
clone_size: many
cdr3_nt: TGTGCCACCAGCAGAGGGGTGACTCCCGGCGCGGAGACCCAGTACTTC
cdr3_aa: CATSRGVTPGAETQYF

j_call: TRBJ2-6
v_call: TRBV5-1
d_call: TRBD1
clone_size: NA
cdr3_nt: TGCGCCAGCAGCCGACAGGGGCTAATGCAAGGGGCCAACGTCCTGACTTTC
cdr3_aa: CASSRQGLMQGANVLTF

j_call: TRBJ1-1
v_call: TRBV9
d_call: NA
clone_size: NA
cdr3_nt: TGTGCCAGCAGTGGGGAGGAGGGCTTGAACACTGGAGCTTTCTTT
cdr3_aa: CASSGEEGLNTGAFF

j_call: TRBJ1-6
v_call: TRBV7-8
d_call: TRBD1
clone_size: many
cdr3_nt: TGTGCCAGCCACTTGGACAGGGGGTTGATGCCCCTCCACTTT
cdr3_aa: CASHLDRGLMPLHF

j_call: TRBJ1-2
v_call: TRBV12-5
d_call: NA
clone_size: NA
cdr3_nt: TGTGCTAGTGGTTTGGTGGAGGGCCTGAGGGACTATGGCTACACCTTC
cdr3_aa: CASGLVEGLRDYGYTF

j_call: TRBJ1-1
v_call: TRBV7-2
d_call: NA
clone_size: few
cdr3_nt: TGTGCCAGCAGCTTCGAGGGGCTAGGTGAAGCTTTCTTT
cdr3_aa: CASSFEGLGEAFF

j_call: TRBJ1-5
v_call: TRBV19
d_call: NA
clone_size: many
cdr3_nt: TGTGCCAGTGGATGGGGCAATCAGCCCCAGCATTTT
cdr3_aa: CASGWGNQPQHF

j_call: TRBJ1-5
v_call: TRBV7-9
d_call: NA
clone_size: many
cdr3_nt: TGTGCCAGCAGCCACGACGCAGATCAGCCCCAGCATTTT
cdr3_aa: CASSHDADQPQHF

j_call: TRBJ2-7
v_call: TRBV4-3
d_call: TRBD1
clone_size: few
cdr3_nt: TGCGCCAGCAGCCAGCTAGGGACAGGGGCGGACGAGCAGTACTTC
cdr3_aa: CASSQLGTGADEQYF

j_call: TRBJ1-3
v_call: TRBV9
d_call: NA
clone_size: many
cdr3_nt: TGTGCCAGCAGTAAGTTGGGCGCGCGCCTCGCCAGAGGAAACACCATATATTTT
cdr3_aa: CASSKLGARLARGNTIYF

j_call: TRBJ1-1
v_call: TRBV19
d_call: TRBD1
clone_size: many
cdr3_nt: TGTGCCAGCCTCGACAGGGGGGCAATCACTGAAGCTTTCTTT
cdr3_aa: CASLDRGAITEAFF

j_call: TRBJ1-1
v_call: TRBV12-3/TRBV12-4
d_call: NA
clone_size: few
cdr3_nt: TGTGCCAGCAGTTTACAGGCGAGGAACACTGAAGCTTTCTTT
cdr3_aa: CASSLQARNTEAFF

j_call: TRBJ1-2
v_call: TRBV7-9
d_call: NA
clone_size: few
cdr3_nt: TGTGCCAGCAGCTCCGATCCCGCTGACTTCTATGGCTACACCTTC
cdr3_aa: CASSSDPADFYGYTF

j_call: TRBJ1-2
v_call: TRBV7-9
d_call: NA
clone_size: NA
cdr3_nt: TGTGCCAGCAGCTTGGCGGGGTTTAACTATGGCTACACCTTC
cdr3_aa: CASSLAGFNYGYTF

j_call: TRBJ2-7
v_call: TRBV7-9
d_call: NA
clone_size: few
cdr3_nt: TGTGCCAGCAGCTTAGCGGACAGCCACTACGAGCAGTACTTC
cdr3_aa: CASSLADSHYEQYF

j_call: TRBJ1-2
v_call: TRBV9
d_call: NA
clone_size: NA
cdr3_nt: TGTGCCAGCAGCGTAGTGGAGGGGAACTACACCTTC
cdr3_aa: CASSVVEGNYTF

j_call: TRBJ2-7
v_call: TRBV11-2
d_call: NA
clone_size: NA
cdr3_nt: TGTGCCAGCAGCTTAGATCTTGACAATTCCTACGAGCAGTACTTC
cdr3_aa: CASSLDLDNSYEQYF

j_call: TRBJ1-4
v_call: TRBV13
d_call: NA
clone_size: NA
cdr3_nt: TGTGCCAGCGCAAAGATTGGTGAAAAACTGGTTTTT
cdr3_aa: CASAKIGEKLVF

j_call: TRBJ2-6
v_call: TRBV12-3/TRBV12-4
d_call: NA
clone_size: few
cdr3_nt: TGTGCCAGCAGATCAGGGGTTTCCGGGGCCAACGTCCTGACTTTC
cdr3_aa: CASRSGVSGANVLTF

j_call: TRBJ2-5
v_call: TRBV5-5
d_call: NA
clone_size: many
cdr3_nt: TGTGCCAGCAGCTTGATAGAGTACCAAGAGACCCAGTACTTC
cdr3_aa: CASSLIEYQETQYF

j_call: TRBJ2-7
v_call: TRBV7-8
d_call: NA
clone_size: few
cdr3_nt: TGTGCCAGCAGCTCAGGGGCTAGCGGATTAATACTGTACTTC
cdr3_aa: CASSSGASGLILYF

j_call: TRBJ1-6
v_call: TRBV7-9
d_call: TRBD1
clone_size: many
cdr3_nt: TGTGCCAGCAGCTCGGACAGGGGGAATTCACCCCTCCACTTT
cdr3_aa: CASSSDRGNSPLHF

j_call: TRBJ1-5
v_call: TRBV5-1
d_call: NA
clone_size: many
cdr3_nt: TGCGCCAGCAGACCTAGTATGGTCGACAATCAGCCCCAGCATTTT
cdr3_aa: CASRPSMVDNQPQHF

j_call: TRBJ2-6
v_call: TRBV12-3/TRBV12-4
d_call: NA
clone_size: many
cdr3_nt: TGTGCCAGCAGTCTCCCCCAAGCGTCTGGGGCCAACGTCCTGACTTTC
cdr3_aa: CASSLPQASGANVLTF

j_call: TRBJ1-1
v_call: TRBV25-1
d_call: NA
clone_size: many
cdr3_nt: TGTGCCAGCAGTGAAGAGGCGGGGGCGGACACTGAAGCTTTCTTT
cdr3_aa: CASSEEAGADTEAFF

j_call: TRBJ2-2
v_call: TRBV19
d_call: NA
clone_size: few
cdr3_nt: TGTGCCAGTAGTATCATTGGAGCGGCGGGGACGGGGGAGCTGTTTTTT
cdr3_aa: CASSIIGAAGTGELFF

j_call: TRBJ2-5
v_call: TRBV5-1
d_call: NA
clone_size: NA
cdr3_nt: TGCGCCAGCACTGGGGCAGGGGAAGAGACCCAGTACTTC
cdr3_aa: CASTGAGEETQYF

j_call: TRBJ2-7
v_call: TRBV20-1
d_call: NA
clone_size: NA
cdr3_nt: TGCAGTGCTGGCTCCCCAGGGAGGAACGAGCAGTACTTC
cdr3_aa: CSAGSPGRNEQYF

j_call: TRBJ1-5
v_call: TRBV7-2
d_call: NA
clone_size: NA
cdr3_nt: TGTGCCAGCAGCTTAGATCCTCTGGGGCAACAGCCCCAGCATTTT
cdr3_aa: CASSLDPLGQQPQHF

j_call: TRBJ2-7
v_call: TRBV5-1
d_call: NA
clone_size: few
cdr3_nt: TGCGCCAGCAGCTGGACGTCAGGGAGGGAGCAGTACTTC
cdr3_aa: CASSWTSGREQYF

j_call: TRBJ1-6
v_call: TRBV12-3/TRBV12-4
d_call: NA
clone_size: NA
cdr3_nt: TGTGCCAGCAGTTTAGGCAGGGTCTCACCCCTCCACTTT
cdr3_aa: CASSLGRVSPLHF

j_call: TRBJ1-5
v_call: TRBV2
d_call: NA
clone_size: many
cdr3_nt: TGTGCCAGCAGTGAAGGGCCAGGGCGGCCTCAGCCCCAGCATTTT
cdr3_aa: CASSEGPGRPQPQHF

j_call: TRBJ1-1
v_call: TRBV29-1
d_call: NA
clone_size: many
cdr3_nt: TGCAGCGTCCTAGGAGGTGGCACTGAAGCTTTCTTT
cdr3_aa: CSVLGGGTEAFF

j_call: TRBJ2-7
v_call: TRBV11-2
d_call: NA
clone_size: few
cdr3_nt: TGTGCCAGCAGCTTAGGCTGGTTCCGGGAGCAGTACTTC
cdr3_aa: CASSLGWFREQYF

j_call: TRBJ2-5
v_call: TRBV2
d_call: TRBD1
clone_size: NA
cdr3_nt: TGTGCCAGCAATCCGACAGGGCACCAAGAGACCCAGTACTTC
cdr3_aa: CASNPTGHQETQYF

j_call: TRBJ1-4
v_call: TRBV5-1
d_call: NA
clone_size: NA
cdr3_nt: TGCACCAGCAGCCTGACCTCCGGGAGGGAAAAACTGTTTTTT
cdr3_aa: CTSSLTSGREKLFF

j_call: TRBJ2-2
v_call: TRBV2
d_call: NA
clone_size: NA
cdr3_nt: TGTGCCAGCATCAGACGGGGGAACACCGGGGAGCTGTTTTTT
cdr3_aa: CASIRRGNTGELFF

j_call: TRBJ2-5
v_call: TRBV6-1
d_call: TRBD2
clone_size: NA
cdr3_nt: TGTGCCAGCAGGGGGGGGGGAGTTGTAGAGACCCAGTACTTC
cdr3_aa: CASRGGGVVETQYF

j_call: TRBJ2-5
v_call: TRBV20-1
d_call: NA
clone_size: many
cdr3_nt: TGCAGTGCTAGAGATCAGTGGCAGGAAGAGACCCAGTACTTC
cdr3_aa: CSARDQWQEETQYF

j_call: TRBJ2-2
v_call: TRBV7-6
d_call: TRBD2
clone_size: NA
cdr3_nt: TGTGCCAGCAGGGGGAGGGCTAGCGGATTCACCGGGGAGCTGTTTTTT
cdr3_aa: CASRGRASGFTGELFF

j_call: TRBJ1-5
v_call: TRBV19
d_call: NA
clone_size: NA
cdr3_nt: TGTGCCACTAGGGTAGGGCGAGGAAGCAATCAGCCCCAGCATTTT
cdr3_aa: CATRVGRGSNQPQHF

j_call: TRBJ1-3
v_call: TRBV2
d_call: NA
clone_size: many
cdr3_nt: TGTGCCAGCAGTGCGCCAGCCTCTGGAAACACCATATATTTT
cdr3_aa: CASSAPASGNTIYF

j_call: TRBJ1-4
v_call: TRBV20-1
d_call: TRBD1
clone_size: NA
cdr3_nt: TGCAGTGCTAGACCGGGACAGGGTGCAACTAATGAAAAACTGTTTTTT
cdr3_aa: CSARPGQGATNEKLFF

j_call: TRBJ2-5
v_call: TRBV9
d_call: TRBD1
clone_size: NA
cdr3_nt: TGTGCCAGCAGCTCCGCAGGGGGCATCGGAGAGACCCAGTACTTC
cdr3_aa: CASSSAGGIGETQYF

j_call: TRBJ1-1
v_call: TRBV7-8
d_call: NA
clone_size: NA
cdr3_nt: TGTGCCAGCAGCTCCCGACAGAGAGGAGGCAAGGGCACTGAAGCTTTCTTT
cdr3_aa: CASSSRQRGGKGTEAFF